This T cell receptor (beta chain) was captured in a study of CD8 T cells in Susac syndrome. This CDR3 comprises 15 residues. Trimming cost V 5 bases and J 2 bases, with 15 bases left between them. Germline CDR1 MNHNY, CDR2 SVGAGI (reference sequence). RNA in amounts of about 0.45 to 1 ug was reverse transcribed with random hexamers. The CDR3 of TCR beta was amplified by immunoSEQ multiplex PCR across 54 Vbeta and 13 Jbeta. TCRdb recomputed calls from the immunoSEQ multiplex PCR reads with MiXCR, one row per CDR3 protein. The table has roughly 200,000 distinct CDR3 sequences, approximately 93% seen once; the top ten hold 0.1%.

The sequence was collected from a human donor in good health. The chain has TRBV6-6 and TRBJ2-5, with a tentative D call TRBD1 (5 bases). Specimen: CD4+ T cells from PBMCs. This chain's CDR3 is CASSHYSGKQETQYF. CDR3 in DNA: TGTGCCAGCAGTCATTATTCAGGGAAACAAGAGACCCAGTACTTC.